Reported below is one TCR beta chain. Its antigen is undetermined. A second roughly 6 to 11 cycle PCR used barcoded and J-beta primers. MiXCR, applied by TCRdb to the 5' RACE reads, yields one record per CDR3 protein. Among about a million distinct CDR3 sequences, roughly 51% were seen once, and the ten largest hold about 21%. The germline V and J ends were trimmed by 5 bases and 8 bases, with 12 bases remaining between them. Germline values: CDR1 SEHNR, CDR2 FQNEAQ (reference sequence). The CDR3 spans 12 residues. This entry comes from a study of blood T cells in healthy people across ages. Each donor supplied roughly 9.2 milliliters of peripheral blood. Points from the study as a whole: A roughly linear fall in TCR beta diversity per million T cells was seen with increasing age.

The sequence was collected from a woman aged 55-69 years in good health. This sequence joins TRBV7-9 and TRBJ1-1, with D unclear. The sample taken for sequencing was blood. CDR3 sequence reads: CASSPDFPEAFF. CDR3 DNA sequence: TGTGCCAGCAGCCCCGACTTCCCCGAAGCTTTCTTT.